A selection of T cell receptor beta chains follows, all from one sample in a study of spatial heterogeneity in lung cancer. TCRdb redid the calling of the 5' RACE reads with MiXCR, one entry per CDR3 protein. Among roughly 38,000 distinct CDR3 sequences listed, roughly a tenth were seen once. The source was PBMCs, collected at follow-up. These receptors originate from a female donor with early-stage non-small cell lung cancer. Each CDR3 is given with its conserved first and last residue. A D gene is named only where the DNA matches it firmly. Size values are once, few and many counts, or a class for expanded clones, and some rows have none.

cdr3_nt cdr3_aa j_call v_call clone_size d_call
TGTGCCAGCAGCCGAGTTGGGGGCCGTAATGAAAAACTGTTTTTT CASSRVGGRNEKLFF TRBJ1-4 TRBV5-6 few .
TGTGCCAGCAGCCTCGATAGCGGTGAGCAGTTCTTC CASSLDSGEQFF TRBJ2-1 TRBV7-2 many .
TGTGCCAGCAGCCGGACACACAAAGAGACCCAGTACTTC CASSRTHKETQYF TRBJ2-5 TRBV3-1 many .
TGCGCCAGCAGCCAAGATCGAGTGGGGACCGACGAGCAGTACTTC CASSQDRVGTDEQYF TRBJ2-7 TRBV4-3 . .
TGTGCCAGTTCTTCACAGGGCTACTATGGCTACACCTTC CASSSQGYYGYTF TRBJ1-2 TRBV12-3/TRBV12-4 . .
TGTGCCAGCAGTCCGTTAGCGGGGGCGGAGACCCAGTACTTC CASSPLAGAETQYF TRBJ2-5 TRBV6-5 medium-sized TRBD2
TGTGCCAGCAGCTTCGGACAGAATTCACCCCTCCACTTT CASSFGQNSPLHF TRBJ1-6 TRBV7-9 few .
TGTGCCAGCAGCTTCTCTAGGCCAGGGGAGGCGTATAGAAACACTGAAGCTTTCTTT CASSFSRPGEAYRNTEAFF TRBJ1-1 TRBV7-2 many .
TGTGCCAGCAGCTTTGGGGAAATGACTGAAGCTTTCTTT CASSFGEMTEAFF TRBJ1-1 TRBV7-2 few .
TGTGCCAGCAGCTTGGAACAGAGCTATGGCTACACCTTC CASSLEQSYGYTF TRBJ1-2 TRBV5-5 few .
TGCAGCGTTGAAAGGGTCGCGGTCGGCTACACCTTC CSVERVAVGYTF TRBJ1-2 TRBV29-1 few .
TGTGCCAGCAGTTACCGGACTAGCGGGGGCTACAATGAGCAGTTCTTC CASSYRTSGGYNEQFF TRBJ2-1 TRBV6-2/TRBV6-3 . TRBD2
TGCAGTGCATCAAGCGACAGCTCTGGAAACACCATATATTTT CSASSDSSGNTIYF TRBJ1-3 TRBV20-1 many .
TGTGCCAGCTCACCAGCGCAGGGAGGGGGTGAGCAGTTCTTC CASSPAQGGGEQFF TRBJ2-1 TRBV18 . .
TGTGCCAGCAGCTTAGCGGGCAGGAGCTCCTACAATGAGCAGTTCTTC CASSLAGRSSYNEQFF TRBJ2-1 TRBV7-2 many .
TGTGCCTGCACGACGGGAAGCACAGATACGCAGTATTTT CACTTGSTDTQYF TRBJ2-3 TRBV30 . .
TGTGCCAGCAGCCCGGACAGGGGGGAGCAGTACTTC CASSPDRGEQYF TRBJ2-7 TRBV7-8 . TRBD1
TGCAGTGCTAGTTCAACCGAGACAGGGGGTACAGATACGCAGTATTTT CSASSTETGGTDTQYF TRBJ2-3 TRBV20-1 once TRBD1
TGTGCCAGCAGCCAAAGCTTGGGCTCCTACAATGAGCAGTTCTTC CASSQSLGSYNEQFF TRBJ2-1 TRBV3-1 . .
TGTGCCAGCTCACTGTGGGGGATTCATAGCAATCAGCCCCAGCATTTT CASSLWGIHSNQPQHF TRBJ1-5 TRBV18 few .
TGTGCCAGCAGCTTAATGAGACTAGCAAACACCTGGGAGCTGTTTTTT CASSLMRLANTWELFF TRBJ2-2 TRBV7-2 . TRBD2
TGTGCCAGCAGCTCCCTGGGGCCAACCTATGGCTACACCTTC CASSSLGPTYGYTF TRBJ1-2 TRBV12-3/TRBV12-4 few .
TGCGCCAGCAGCCAAGATTGGACAGACAGTAACTATGGCTACACCTTC CASSQDWTDSNYGYTF TRBJ1-2 TRBV4-3 few .
TGCGCCAGCAGCTTGGTGTACGGTGTTTCCTCTGGGGCCAACGTCCTGACTTTC CASSLVYGVSSGANVLTF TRBJ2-6 TRBV5-1 . .
TGTGCCAGCAGCTCTTCCCGACTAGCGGCCGGGGAGCTGTTTTTT CASSSSRLAAGELFF TRBJ2-2 TRBV11-2 many TRBD2
TGTGCCAGCAGCGGAACAGCTCTAGGGACTGAAGCTTTCTTT CASSGTALGTEAFF TRBJ1-1 TRBV9 many .
TGTGCCAGCAGTTTACACAGCAATGGGAACACTGAAGCTTTCTTT CASSLHSNGNTEAFF TRBJ1-1 TRBV12-3/TRBV12-4 few .
TGCGCCAGCAGTGATACCGGACAGGGGGCCTACGAGCAGTACTTC CASSDTGQGAYEQYF TRBJ2-7 TRBV10-2 few TRBD1
TGTGCCAGCAGTCCAGGGGAGGGGTTAACAGATACGCAGTATTTT CASSPGEGLTDTQYF TRBJ2-3 TRBV7-2 . .
TGCAGCGTTAAAGACGTGGGATCCTACGAGCAGTACTTC CSVKDVGSYEQYF TRBJ2-7 TRBV29-1 few .
TGTGCCAGCAGCCCCAGGGGAGATGGCTACACCTTC CASSPRGDGYTF TRBJ1-2 TRBV7-2 . .
TGTGCCAGCAAGGGGCCAGCCCCCTACGAGCAGTACTTC CASKGPAPYEQYF TRBJ2-7 TRBV28 . .
TGCGCCAGCAGCTTTTGGGGCAATGAGCAGTTCTTC CASSFWGNEQFF TRBJ2-1 TRBV4-3 many .
TGTGCCAGCAGTCCCCGGAGCCAAGCCTACGAGCAGTACTTC CASSPRSQAYEQYF TRBJ2-7 TRBV7-8 few .
TGCGCCAGCAGCCAAGGTGTTGGCGGGGGGTACGAGCAGTACTTC CASSQGVGGGYEQYF TRBJ2-7 TRBV4-3 many TRBD2
TGCAGCGTTAGAGATGACAGGGTGAATTCACCCCTCCACTTT CSVRDDRVNSPLHF TRBJ1-6 TRBV29-1 many TRBD1
TGCAGCGTTGAGGACCCCTTGGCGGGGGGGCCGCGGGAGCAGTACTTC CSVEDPLAGGPREQYF TRBJ2-7 TRBV29-1 many TRBD2
TGTGCCAGCAGCTCCAGGCTCTCTGGAAACACCATATATTTT CASSSRLSGNTIYF TRBJ1-3 TRBV11-2 many .